This TCR beta chain was recovered during a study of shared clonotypes between healthy human individuals. Clones were sequenced by immunoSEQ multiplex PCR, and TCRdb holds only the in-frame ones, with some missing. This table holds 2,500,000 or so clones, 85% to 95% found once. Whole-study results and caveats: The rarefaction results pointed to incomplete sorted-subset sequencing despite large depth.

Each of the donors was a healthy adult who was HIV-negative and had not had a recent acute infection or vaccination. The CDR3 loop spans 16 amino acids. CDR1 is SGHDN, CDR2 FVKESK, per germline. V lost 0 bases and J lost 7, with 18 bases in between. This clone was recorded a few times. Antigen unknown. This chain uses TRBV14 with TRBJ1-1; D not certain. The sample consisted of naive CD4+ T cells from PBMCs. The subset denotes: CD45RA+ positively selected. The TCR sequence derives from a man between 18 and 35 years old in good health. Some clones in this sample may be carry-over from other donors' samples. The CDR3 spells CASSQDRNRGLGEAFF. CDR3 nucleotide sequence: TGTGCCAGCAGCCAAGATCGGAACAGAGGTCTTGGTGAAGCTTTCTTT.